A selection of T cell receptor beta chains follows, all from one sample in a study of T cells in Graves' hyperthyroidism and ophthalmopathy. TCRdb re-analysed the multiplex PCR reads in MiXCR, keeping a single row per CDR3 protein. The sample holds roughly 250,000 distinct CDR3 sequences; roughly 22% are singletons and the top ten take around 65%. The sample comprised blood. These receptors came from a man aged 30 to 39 with Graves' ophthalmopathy. Both conserved end residues are part of each CDR3. D genes are given only for firm matches. Size values are once, few and many counts, or a class for expanded clones, and some rows have none.

>TRBV4-1|-|-|TRBJ1-1
CASSRGDGRTAEAFF
TGCGCCAGCAGCCGAGGAGATGGGAGAACGGCTGAAGCTTTCTTT
>TRBV28|many|TRBD2|TRBJ2-7
CASSLISGEQYF
TGTGCCAGCAGTTTAATTAGCGGGGAGCAGTACTTC
>TRBV3-1|many|-|TRBJ1-2
CASSQEDSNGYTF
TGTGCCAGCAGCCAAGAGGACAGCAATGGCTACACCTTC
>TRBV27|-|TRBD2|TRBJ2-3
CASSLQLAGVGTDTQYF
TGTGCCAGCAGTTTACAATTAGCGGGAGTGGGGACAGATACGCAGTATTTT
>TRBV25-1|once|TRBD2|TRBJ2-2
CASSELGLAANTGELFF
TGTGCCAGCAGTGAATTGGGACTAGCGGCGAACACCGGGGAGCTGTTTTTT
>TRBV12-3/TRBV12-4|many|TRBD1|TRBJ2-5
CASSLGGQGQTQYF
TGTGCCAGCAGTTTAGGGGGACAGGGGCAGACCCAGTACTTC
>TRBV19|-|TRBD2|TRBJ2-1
CASSIVAGPNEQFF
TGTGCCAGTAGTATTGTAGCGGGGCCTAATGAGCAGTTCTTC
>TRBV29-1|-|-|TRBJ2-3
CSAPGAYRSDTQYF
TGCAGCGCCCCCGGGGCCTACAGGTCCGATACGCAGTATTTT
>TRBV11-3|many|-|TRBJ1-5
CASSRTWGRTSSNQPQHF
TGTGCCAGCAGCCGAACTTGGGGGCGAACTTCTAGCAATCAGCCCCAGCATTTT
>TRBV7-9|-|-|TRBJ1-2
CASRELNGTLSGGYTF
TGTGCCAGCAGAGAGCTTAACGGCACCCTCAGTGGAGGCTACACCTTC
>TRBV6-2/TRBV6-3|once|-|TRBJ1-5
CASSPMGGPNQPQHF
TGTGCCAGCAGCCCCATGGGGGGCCCCAATCAGCCCCAGCATTTT
>TRBV10-3|-|-|TRBJ2-5
CAIAFRQQETQYF
TGTGCCATCGCTTTCAGGCAGCAAGAGACCCAGTACTTC
>TRBV7-6|many|-|TRBJ1-1
CASSLMGGSTEAFF
TGTGCCAGCAGCTTAATGGGGGGGAGCACTGAAGCTTTCTTT
>TRBV28|many|-|TRBJ2-1
CASSPRGGSYNEQFF
TGTGCCAGCAGCCCGAGAGGGGGCTCCTACAATGAGCAGTTCTTC
>TRBV24-1|few|-|TRBJ2-2
CATSAQGRGNTGELFF
TGTGCCACCAGTGCCCAGGGCAGGGGGAACACCGGGGAGCTGTTTTTT
>TRBV7-2|many|-|TRBJ2-3
CASSPYTDTQYF
TGTGCCAGCAGCCCCTACACAGATACGCAGTATTTT
>TRBV12-3/TRBV12-4|few|-|TRBJ2-1
CAGPRLVCYNEQFF
TGTGCCGGTCCCAGACTAGTTTGCTACAATGAGCAGTTCTTC
>TRBV7-2|few|-|TRBJ1-1
CASRPPWSTEAFF
TGTGCCAGCAGACCGCCCTGGAGCACTGAAGCTTTCTTT
>TRBV16|once|-|TRBJ2-7
CASSHAGEQYF
TGTGCCAGCAGCCACGCAGGGGAGCAGTACTTC
>TRBV7-3|-|TRBD1|TRBJ1-4
CATDSRWTGDEKLFF
TGTGCCACCGATAGCCGGTGGACAGGGGATGAAAAACTGTTTTTT
>TRBV27|once|-|TRBJ1-5
CASSLGFASWPQHF
TGTGCCAGCAGTTTAGGGTTCGCATCGTGGCCCCAGCATTTT
>TRBV28|-|-|TRBJ1-2
CASKTRGANYGYTF
TGTGCCAGCAAGACACGGGGAGCTAACTATGGCTACACCTTC
>TRBV9|many|-|TRBJ2-7
CASSSTSLGEQYF
TGTGCCAGCAGCTCCACTAGCCTCGGCGAGCAGTACTTC
>TRBV5-1|-|-|TRBJ2-1
CASTRNTILPGGEQFF
TGCGCCAGCACCAGAAACACCATCCTGCCGGGCGGTGAGCAGTTCTTC
>TRBV6-1|-|-|TRBJ2-7
CASSDRNQGRDEQYF
TGTGCCAGCAGTGATAGGAACCAGGGGAGGGACGAGCAGTACTTC
>TRBV12-3/TRBV12-4|-|-|TRBJ2-3
CASSLGGATTDTQYF
TGTGCCAGCAGTTTAGGTGGGGCGACCACAGATACGCAGTATTTT
>TRBV11-2|many|TRBD1|TRBJ2-7
CASSPQGMQYF
TGTGCCAGCAGCCCACAGGGGATGCAGTACTTC
>TRBV5-1|many|-|TRBJ2-5
CASSFTAGGVETQYF
TGCGCCAGCAGCTTTACCGCGGGTGGTGTGGAGACCCAGTACTTC
>TRBV28|-|TRBD1|TRBJ2-7
CASSLGDRVVHEQYF
TGTGCCAGCAGTTTGGGGGACAGGGTGGTCCACGAGCAGTACTTC
>TRBV7-9|few|TRBD1|TRBJ1-5
CASSFGGTDQPQHF
TGTGCCAGCAGCTTTGGAGGGACAGATCAGCCCCAGCATTTT
>TRBV3-1|once|-|TRBJ1-1
CASSQDLGAGAFF
TGTGCCAGCAGCCAAGATTTGGGAGCTGGAGCTTTCTTT
>TRBV29-1|-|TRBD1|TRBJ2-7
CSVEGRTGRIGYEQYF
TGCAGCGTTGAAGGACGGACAGGGAGGATCGGCTACGAGCAGTACTTC
>TRBV2|-|TRBD2|TRBJ2-3
CASDRTSSTDTQYF
TGTGCCAGCGACCGGACTAGCAGCACAGATACGCAGTATTTT
>TRBV12-3/TRBV12-4|-|-|TRBJ2-7
CASSQFRRGNVEQYF
TGTGCCAGCAGTCAGTTCCGGAGGGGAAATGTCGAGCAGTACTTC
>TRBV18|few|-|TRBJ2-7
CASSPQPGLTSYEQYF
TGTGCCAGCTCACCCCAGCCGGGACTGACCTCCTACGAGCAGTACTTC
>TRBV27|few|-|TRBJ1-1
CASSLLGEFEAFF
TGTGCCAGCAGTTTATTGGGGGAGTTTGAAGCTTTCTTT
>TRBV12-5|many|TRBD2|TRBJ2-3
CASGLVLRFSIAGGPPTDTQYF
TGTGCTAGTGGTTTGGTACTCAGGTTCAGCATAGCGGGAGGGCCCCCCACAGATACGCAGTATTTT
>TRBV20-1|many|-|TRBJ2-3
CSARDQNTQYF
TGCAGTGCTAGAGATCAGAATACGCAGTATTTT
>TRBV6-1|many|-|TRBJ2-5
CASRWGVAETQYF
TGTGCCAGCAGATGGGGAGTGGCCGAGACCCAGTACTTC
>TRBV12-3/TRBV12-4|few|TRBD2|TRBJ2-7
CASSTSGRNYEQYF
TGTGCCAGCAGCACTAGCGGGAGAAACTACGAGCAGTACTTC
>TRBV2|many|TRBD1|TRBJ1-1
CASSAQGHTEAFF
TGTGCCAGCAGTGCACAGGGGCACACTGAAGCTTTCTTT
>TRBV2|many|TRBD1|TRBJ1-5
CASTGTGGYRNQPQHF
TGTGCCAGCACCGGGACAGGGGGCTATCGCAATCAGCCCCAGCATTTT
>TRBV19|few|TRBD1|TRBJ1-5
CASSIVRGGGLQPQHF
TGTGCCAGTAGTATAGTCAGGGGGGGGGGCTTACAGCCCCAGCATTTT
>TRBV5-1|few|-|TRBJ1-2
CASSLVGRDYGYTF
TGCGCCAGCAGCTTGGTCGGCAGGGACTATGGCTACACCTTC
>TRBV3-1|-|TRBD2|TRBJ2-1
CVSSQPGGNEQFF
TGTGTCAGCAGCCAACCGGGGGGCAATGAGCAGTTCTTC
>TRBV12-3/TRBV12-4|many|TRBD1|TRBJ2-5
CASSPSGGLQETQYF
TGTGCCAGCAGTCCGTCAGGGGGTTTACAAGAGACCCAGTACTTC
>TRBV27|few|-|TRBJ2-7
CASSPIPVAYEQYF
TGTGCCAGCAGTCCCATCCCTGTGGCCTACGAGCAGTACTTC
>TRBV20-1|-|TRBD1|TRBJ1-2
CSASEGQGQGYTF
TGCAGTGCCAGCGAAGGACAGGGGCAAGGCTACACCTTC
>TRBV15|-|-|TRBJ2-1
CATSLWGSYNEQFF
TGTGCCACCAGCTTGTGGGGGTCCTACAATGAGCAGTTCTTC
>TRBV20-1|-|TRBD1|TRBJ1-1
CSADRANTEAFF
TGCAGTGCTGACAGGGCGAACACTGAAGCTTTCTTT
>TRBV28|-|-|TRBJ1-2
CASSPPQDGYTF
TGTGCCAGCAGTCCCCCTCAGGACGGCTACACCTTC
>TRBV12-3/TRBV12-4|-|-|TRBJ1-2
CASSSAGTAANYGYTF
TGTGCCAGCAGTTCCGCCGGGACCGCTGCTAACTATGGCTACACCTTC
>TRBV28|many|TRBD2|TRBJ2-3
CASRPPAGVDTDTQYF
TGTGCCAGCAGACCGCCTGCGGGGGTCGACACAGATACGCAGTATTTT
>TRBV20-1|many|-|TRBJ2-1
CSADPRASGNEQFF
TGCAGTGCCGATCCCCGGGCCTCGGGGAATGAGCAGTTCTTC
>TRBV5-1|-|TRBD1|TRBJ2-1
CASSRYWDRAYNEQFF
TGCGCCAGCAGCCGTTACTGGGACAGGGCCTACAATGAGCAGTTCTTC
>TRBV28|many|-|TRBJ1-1
CASSRTGPKAFF
TGTGCCAGCAGTCGAACCGGGCCAAAAGCTTTCTTT
>TRBV28|-|TRBD1|TRBJ2-5
CASSPLGQPSDETQYF
TGTGCCAGCAGTCCCCTGGGACAGCCATCTGACGAGACCCAGTACTTC
>TRBV9|-|TRBD2|TRBJ2-1
CASSVGAGAQGNEQFF
TGTGCCAGCAGCGTAGGAGCGGGGGCGCAAGGGAATGAGCAGTTCTTC
>TRBV20-1|once|TRBD1|TRBJ1-1
CSASSRGGGTEAFF
TGCAGTGCTAGTTCCAGGGGGGGAGGCACTGAAGCTTTCTTT
>TRBV27|many|TRBD2|TRBJ2-1
CASSSPSGTSGFNEQFF
TGTGCCAGCAGTTCCCCGTCCGGGACTAGCGGATTCAATGAGCAGTTCTTC